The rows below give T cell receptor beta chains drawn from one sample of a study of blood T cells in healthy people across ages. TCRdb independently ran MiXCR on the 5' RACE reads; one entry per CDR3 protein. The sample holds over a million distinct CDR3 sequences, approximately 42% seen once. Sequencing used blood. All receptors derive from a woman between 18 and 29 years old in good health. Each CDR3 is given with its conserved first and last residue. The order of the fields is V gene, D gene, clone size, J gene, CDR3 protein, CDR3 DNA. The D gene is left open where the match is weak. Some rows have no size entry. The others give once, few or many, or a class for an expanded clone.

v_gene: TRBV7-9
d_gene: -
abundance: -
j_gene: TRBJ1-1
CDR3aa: CASSFLDGNTEAFF
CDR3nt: TGTGCCAGCAGCTTCTTGGACGGGAACACTGAAGCTTTCTTT

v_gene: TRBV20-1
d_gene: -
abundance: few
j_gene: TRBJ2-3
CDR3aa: CSVPLADTQYF
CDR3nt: TGCAGTGTTCCGTTGGCAGATACGCAGTATTTT

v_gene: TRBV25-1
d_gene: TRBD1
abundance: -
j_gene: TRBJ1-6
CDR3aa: CATSTQGAISNSPLHF
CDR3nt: TGTGCCACCAGTACCCAGGGGGCGATTAGTAATTCACCCCTCCACTTT

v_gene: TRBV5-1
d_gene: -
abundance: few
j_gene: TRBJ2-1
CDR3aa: CASSLDRQGEQFF
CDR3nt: TGCGCCAGCAGCTTGGATCGTCAGGGTGAGCAGTTCTTC

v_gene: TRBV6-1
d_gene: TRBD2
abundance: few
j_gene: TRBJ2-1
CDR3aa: CASSEVASGGAYEQFF
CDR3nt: TGTGCCAGCAGTGAAGTCGCTAGCGGGGGGGCCTATGAGCAGTTCTTC

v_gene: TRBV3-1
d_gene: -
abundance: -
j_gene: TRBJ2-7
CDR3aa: CASSPRQERYEQYF
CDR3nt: TGTGCCAGCAGCCCACGACAGGAGCGCTACGAGCAGTACTTC

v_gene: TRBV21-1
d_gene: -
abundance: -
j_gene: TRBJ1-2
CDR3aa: CASSKESVDRLPSCGGRSRGYTF
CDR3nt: TGTGCCAGCAGCAAGGAAAGTGTGGACAGGTTGCCTTCGTGTGGGGGCCGGTCCCGTGGCTACACCTTC

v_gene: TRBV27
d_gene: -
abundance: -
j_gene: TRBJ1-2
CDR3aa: CASSSFFDQTAYYGYTF
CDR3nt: TGTGCCAGCAGTTCGTTTTTCGACCAGACAGCTTACTATGGCTACACCTTC

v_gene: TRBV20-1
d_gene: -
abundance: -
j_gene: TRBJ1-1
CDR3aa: CSAPGHSLNTEAFF
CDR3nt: TGCAGTGCTCCCGGCCACAGTTTGAACACTGAAGCTTTCTTT

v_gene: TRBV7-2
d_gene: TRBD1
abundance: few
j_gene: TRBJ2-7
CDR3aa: CAIIKPGTDAYEQYF
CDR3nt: TGTGCCATCATCAAACCGGGGACAGACGCATACGAGCAGTACTTC

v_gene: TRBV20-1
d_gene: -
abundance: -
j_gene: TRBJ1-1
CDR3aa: CSARDLGSGPNTEAFF
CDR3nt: TGCAGTGCTAGAGATCTCGGATCGGGGCCGAACACTGAAGCTTTCTTT

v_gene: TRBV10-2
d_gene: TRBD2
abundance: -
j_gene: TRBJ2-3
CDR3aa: CASRPGLAGPSTDTQYF
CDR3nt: TGCGCCAGCAGACCGGGACTAGCGGGGCCAAGCACAGATACGCAGTATTTT

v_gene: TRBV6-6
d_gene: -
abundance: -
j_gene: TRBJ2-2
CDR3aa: CASSYYEGSNTGELFF
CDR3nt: TGTGCCAGCAGTTACTATGAGGGGTCAAACACCGGGGAGCTGTTTTTT

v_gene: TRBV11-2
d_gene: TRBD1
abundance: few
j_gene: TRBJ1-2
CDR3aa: CASSSSDRVEGYTF
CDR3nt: TGTGCCAGCAGCTCCTCGGACAGGGTAGAAGGCTACACCTTC

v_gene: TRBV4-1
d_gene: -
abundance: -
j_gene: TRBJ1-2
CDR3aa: CASSQSAGDNYGYTF
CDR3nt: TGCGCCAGCAGCCAATCGGCAGGGGACAACTATGGCTACACCTTC

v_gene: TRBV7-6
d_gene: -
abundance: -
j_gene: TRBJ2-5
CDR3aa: CASKGRQETQYF
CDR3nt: TGTGCCAGTAAGGGGCGGCAAGAGACCCAGTACTTC

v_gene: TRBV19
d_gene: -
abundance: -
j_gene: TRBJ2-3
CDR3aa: CASSWGPDSSTDTQYF
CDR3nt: TGTGCCAGTAGCTGGGGGCCGGATTCTAGCACAGATACGCAGTATTTT

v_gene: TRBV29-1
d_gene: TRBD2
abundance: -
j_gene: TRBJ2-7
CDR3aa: CSGRGDSYNEQYF
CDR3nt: TGCAGCGGGCGGGGGGACTCCTACAATGAGCAGTACTTC

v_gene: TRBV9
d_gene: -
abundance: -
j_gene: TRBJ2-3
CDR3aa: CASSVEGGGTADTQYF
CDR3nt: TGTGCCAGCAGCGTAGAAGGCGGGGGGACAGCAGATACGCAGTATTTT

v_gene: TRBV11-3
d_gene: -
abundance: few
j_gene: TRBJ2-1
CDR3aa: CASSLMSNEQFF
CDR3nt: TGTGCCAGCAGCTTGATGAGCAATGAGCAGTTCTTC

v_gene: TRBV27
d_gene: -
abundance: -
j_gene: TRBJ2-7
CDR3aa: CASSLVGLGYEQYF
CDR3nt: TGTGCCAGCAGTTTAGTGGGACTGGGGTACGAGCAGTACTTC

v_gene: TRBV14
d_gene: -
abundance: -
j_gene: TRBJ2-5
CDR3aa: CASSHSPLLDLLETQYF
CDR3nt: TGTGCCAGCAGCCATTCACCCCTGCTGGACCTCCTCGAGACCCAGTACTTC

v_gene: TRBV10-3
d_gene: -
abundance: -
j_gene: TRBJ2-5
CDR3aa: CAIGTGTNEQYF
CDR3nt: TGTGCCATCGGGACGGGTACTAATGAGCAGTACTTC

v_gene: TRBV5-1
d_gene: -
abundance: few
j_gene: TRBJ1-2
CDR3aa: CASSLNGRDHYGYTF
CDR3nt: TGCGCCAGCAGCTTGAACGGCCGGGACCACTATGGCTACACCTTC

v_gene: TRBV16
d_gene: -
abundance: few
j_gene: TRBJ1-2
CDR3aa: CASSATGGHGYTF
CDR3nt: TGTGCCAGCAGCGCAACCGGGGGCCATGGCTACACCTTC

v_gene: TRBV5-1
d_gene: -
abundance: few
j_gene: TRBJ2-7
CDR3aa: CASSPLPPSSYEQYF
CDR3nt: TGCGCCAGCAGCCCCCTCCCCCCAAGCTCCTACGAGCAGTACTTC

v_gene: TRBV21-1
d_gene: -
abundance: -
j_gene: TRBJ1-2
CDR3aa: CASSKDQAGGWGYTF
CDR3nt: TGTGCCAGCAGCAAAGATCAGGCAGGGGGCTGGGGCTACACCTTC

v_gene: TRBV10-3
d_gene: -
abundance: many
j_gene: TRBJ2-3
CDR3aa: CAISLSLLHTDTQYF
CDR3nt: TGTGCCATCAGTTTGAGTCTCCTCCACACAGATACGCAGTATTTT

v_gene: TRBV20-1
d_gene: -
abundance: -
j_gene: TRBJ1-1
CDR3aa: CGGGAGYTEAFF
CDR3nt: TGCGGTGGTGGGGCGGGTTACACTGAAGCTTTCTTT

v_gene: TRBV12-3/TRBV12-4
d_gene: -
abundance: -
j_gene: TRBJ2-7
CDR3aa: CASSSTRGKEYEQYF
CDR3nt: TGTGCCAGCAGTTCGACTCGGGGAAAAGAGTACGAGCAGTACTTC

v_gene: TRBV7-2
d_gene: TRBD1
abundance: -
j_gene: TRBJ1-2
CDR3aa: CASSSSRGTYGYTF
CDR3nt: TGTGCCAGCAGCTCGAGCAGGGGGACTTATGGCTACACCTTC

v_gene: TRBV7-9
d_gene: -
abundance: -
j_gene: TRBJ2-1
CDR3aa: CASSLIMGTNEQFF
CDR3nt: TGTGCCAGCAGCTTAATCATGGGGACAAATGAGCAGTTCTTC